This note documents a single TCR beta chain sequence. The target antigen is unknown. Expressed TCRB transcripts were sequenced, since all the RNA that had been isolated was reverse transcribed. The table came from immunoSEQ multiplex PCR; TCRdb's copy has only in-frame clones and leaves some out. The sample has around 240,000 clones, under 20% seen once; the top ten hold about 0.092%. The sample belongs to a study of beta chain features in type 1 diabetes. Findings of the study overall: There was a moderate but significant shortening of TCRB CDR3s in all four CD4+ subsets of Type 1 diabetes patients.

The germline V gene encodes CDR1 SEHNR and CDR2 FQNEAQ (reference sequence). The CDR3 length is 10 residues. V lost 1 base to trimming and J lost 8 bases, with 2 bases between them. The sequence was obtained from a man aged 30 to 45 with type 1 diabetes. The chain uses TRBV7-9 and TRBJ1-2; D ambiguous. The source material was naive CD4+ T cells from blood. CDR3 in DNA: TGTGCCAGCAGCTTAGGAGGCTACACCTTC. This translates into CASSLGGYTF. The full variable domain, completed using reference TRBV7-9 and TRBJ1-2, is DTGVSQNPRHKITKRGQNVTFRCDPISEHNRLYWYRQTLGQGPEFLTYFQNEAQLEKSRLLSDRFSAERPKGSFSTLEIQRTEQGDSAMYLCASSLGGYTFGSGTRLTVV.